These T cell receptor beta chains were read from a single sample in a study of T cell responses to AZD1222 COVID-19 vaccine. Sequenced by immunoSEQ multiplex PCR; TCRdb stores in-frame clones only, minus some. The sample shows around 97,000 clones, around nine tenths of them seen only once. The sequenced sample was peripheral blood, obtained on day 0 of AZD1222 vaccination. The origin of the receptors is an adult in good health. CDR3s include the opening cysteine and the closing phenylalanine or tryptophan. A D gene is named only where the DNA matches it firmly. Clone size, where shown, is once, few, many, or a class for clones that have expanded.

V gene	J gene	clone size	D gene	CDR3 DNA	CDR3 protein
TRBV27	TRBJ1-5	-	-	TGTGCCAGCAGTTCTCAGGGGATCGTCAATCAGCCCCAGCATTTT	CASSSQGIVNQPQHF
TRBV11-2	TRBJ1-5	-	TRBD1	TGTGCCAGCAGCTTCACAGGGGGCAATCAGCCCCAGCATTTT	CASSFTGGNQPQHF
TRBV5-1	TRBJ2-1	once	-	TGCGCCAGCAGCTTCGACACAGGGACGTACAATGAGCAGTTCTTC	CASSFDTGTYNEQFF
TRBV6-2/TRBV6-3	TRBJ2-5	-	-	TGTGCCAGCAGTTACGCGGGCGTGGAGACCCAGTACTTC	CASSYAGVETQYF
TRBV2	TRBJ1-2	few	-	TGTGCCAGCGGTGGGGGGGATGGCTACACCTTC	CASGGGDGYTF
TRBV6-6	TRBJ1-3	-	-	TGTGCCAGCAGTCTCGGCCAAAGCCCTCGCTCTGGAAACACCATATATTTT	CASSLGQSPRSGNTIYF
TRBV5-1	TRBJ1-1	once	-	TGCGCCAGCAGCTCGGGGATCCTAAACACTGAAGCTTTCTTT	CASSSGILNTEAFF
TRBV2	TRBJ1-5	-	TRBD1	TGTGCCAGCAGTCAGGGACAGAGTAGCAATCAGCCCCAGCATTTT	CASSQGQSSNQPQHF
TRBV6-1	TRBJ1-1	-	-	TGTGCCAGCAGTGAGCGGGACCGAGGGGGGAACACTGAAGCTTTCTTT	CASSERDRGGNTEAFF
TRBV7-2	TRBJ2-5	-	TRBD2	TGTGCCAGCACCCCCTCATCAGCGGGGGGACAAGAGACCCAGTACTTC	CASTPSSAGGQETQYF
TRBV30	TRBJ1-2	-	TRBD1	TGTGCCTGGAGCCCGGGACAGGGAGGTTATGGCTACACCTTC	CAWSPGQGGYGYTF
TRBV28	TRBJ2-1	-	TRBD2	TGTGCCAGCATGGGACTAGCGGGAACCCAGGCGGTTCGGCAGTTCTTC	CASMGLAGTQAVRQFF
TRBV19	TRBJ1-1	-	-	TGTGCCACTCAAGGACAGTACACTGAAGCTTTCTTT	CATQGQYTEAFF
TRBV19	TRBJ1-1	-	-	TGTGCCAGTTCCGGGATGAACACTGAAGCTTTCTTT	CASSGMNTEAFF
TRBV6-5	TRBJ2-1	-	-	TGTGCCAGCAGCCAATCGGGGGGCGTTTACAATGAGCAGTTCTTC	CASSQSGGVYNEQFF